Following are 13 T cell receptor beta chains from one sample sequenced in a study of early T cells in non-severe SARS-CoV-2 infection. TCRdb re-called the 5' RACE reads with MiXCR, one entry per CDR3 protein. The table lists 70,000 to 80,000 distinct CDR3 sequences, about an eighth of them singletons. The source was whole blood, collected at baseline. These receptors came from an adult who was a healthcare worker with PCR-confirmed SARS-CoV-2 infection or an uninfected control (not recorded which).

This clonotype has a count of ten or more. The chain uses TRBV11-2 and TRBJ2-7; D remains unclear. V lost 5 bases, J lost 7 bases, and 18 bases lay in between. Germline-derived CDR1 and CDR2 are SGHAT and FQNNGV. The CDR3 is made up of 14 amino acids. This chain's CDR3 is CASSLRPVPREQYF. In DNA form, the CDR3 reads TGTGCCAGCAGCCTCCGGCCGGTCCCCCGGGAGCAGTACTTC.

This clonotype occurred a few times. The chain employs TRBV4-1 and TRBJ2-4; tentatively, D is TRBD2 (6 bases). Germline V gives CDR1 MGHRA, CDR2 YSYEKL. The V end was cut by 0 bases, the J end by 8 bases, with 20 bases between. This CDR3 is built from 17 residues. The CDR3 here is CASSQEGGTPGPDIQYF. CDR3 DNA: TGCGCCAGCAGCCAAGAGGGCGGGACTCCCGGTCCGGACATTCAGTACTTC.

There are a few counts of this clonotype. The rearrangement links TRBV5-1 to TRBJ2-5, with D perhaps matching TRBD1 or TRBD2 (6 bases each). V lost 4 bases to trimming and J lost 1 base, with 14 bases between them. The length of the CDR3 is 15 residues. CDR1 and CDR2 (germline): SGHRS, YFSETQ. The CDR3 nucleotides are TGCGCCAGCAGCCGCGGGACACCTCCCCAAGAGACCCAGTACTTC. Translated: CASSRGTPPQETQYF. Full variable domain (missing parts from reference TRBV5-1 and TRBJ2-5): KAGVTQTPRYLIKTRGQQVTLSCSPISGHRSVSWYQQTPGQGLQFLFEYFSETQRNKGNFPGRFSGRQFSNSRSEMNVSTLELGDSALYLCASSRGTPPQETQYFGPGTRLLVL.

This clonotype came up once. The V gene is TRBV20-1, the J gene TRBJ2-7; D gene ambiguous. V was shortened by 2 bases and J by 3 bases, with 17 bases between the two germline ends. The CDR3 totals 15 residues. Germline V gene sequence: CDR1 DFQATT, CDR2 SNEGSKA (reference sequence). The CDR3 nucleotides read TGCAGTGCTAGACGGTGGCAGGCCGAGGACTACGAGCAGTACTTC. Translating it yields CSARRWQAEDYEQYF.

The table lists this clonotype with many counts. CDR3 in amino acids: CSALGRSTLVYGYTF. In DNA, the CDR3 is TGCAGTGCTCTGGGCCGATCCACCCTTGTCTATGGCTACACCTTC. The chain uses TRBV20-1 and TRBJ1-2; no definite D call. The CDR3 runs to 15 residues. Germline values: CDR1 DFQATT, CDR2 SNEGSKA (reference sequence). V lost 5 bases and J lost 4, with 20 bases in between.

This clonotype was counted ten times or more. This sequence joins TRBV12-3 or TRBV12-4 and TRBJ1-5; 7 bases are a match to TRBD1. With V trimmed by 1 base and J by 2 bases, 5 bases remained unmatched. The CDR3 consists of 16 residues. Written as DNA, the CDR3 is TGTGCCAGCAGTTTAGGGAAAGGGGGCGGCAATCAGCCCCAGCATTTT. Translated, it gives CASSLGKGGGNQPQHF.

Concerning this clonotype: Compared with germline, one end of the junction differs, possibly owing to a read error. The gene calls are TRBV28 and TRBJ1-4; D is ambiguous. The germline gives CDR1 MDHEN, CDR2 SYDVKM. The CDR3 has 13 amino acids. CDR3 DNA sequence: TGTGCCAGCGGTTTATCTGGGCAAGAAAAACTGTTTTTT. This gives the protein CASGLSGQEKLFF.

This clonotype was recorded at least ten times. The V call is TRBV3-1, the J call TRBJ2-3; D not certain. CDR1 LGHDT and CDR2 YNNKEL come from the germline V gene (reference sequence). The CDR3 runs 13 residues. V was shortened by 0 bases and J by 5 bases, with 6 bases between the two germline ends. CDR3 coding DNA: TGTGCCAGCAGCCAAGATCACCGAGATACGCAGTATTTT. This codes for CASSQDHRDTQYF.

This clonotype has a handful of counts. The rearrangement links TRBV29-1 to TRBJ2-1; TRBD1 is a possible D gene (7 bases). Germline lookup yields CDR1 SQVTM and CDR2 ANQGSEA. This CDR3 has 14 amino acids. Trimming pared 7 bases from V and 2 bases from J, leaving 15 bases between. The CDR3 bases are TGCAGCGCCGGGCAGGGGGGCGCCTACAATGAGCAGTTCTTC. Protein product: CSAGQGGAYNEQFF.

J is TRBJ2-3 and V is TRBV9, with 7 bases identical to TRBD2. The CDR3 extends over 17 amino acids. The germline gives CDR1 SGDLS, CDR2 YYNGEE. Trimming cost V 1 base and J 3 bases; bases outside gene matches: 11. The CDR3 spells CASSVSPASGATDTQYF. The CDR3 DNA reads TGTGCCAGCAGCGTATCCCCAGCGAGCGGGGCAACAGATACGCAGTATTTT.

This clonotype has only a few counts. This chain connects TRBV4-1 to TRBJ1-1, with no clear D. Germline V gene sequence: CDR1 MGHRA, CDR2 YSYEKL. This CDR3 is built from 15 residues. Deletions cut 1 base from V and 5 bases from J, with 14 bases between. CDR3 protein: CASSQVIGVWTEAFF. The CDR3 DNA reads TGCGCCAGCAGCCAAGTTATCGGGGTTTGGACTGAAGCTTTCTTT.

The J gene is TRBJ2-7, the V gene TRBV10-3; maybe TRBD1 (6 bases). V gave up 7 bases and J gave up 4 bases, with 14 bases separating them. Germline CDR1 is ENHRY and CDR2 is SYGVKD. The CDR3 covers 13 residues. CDR3 in amino acids: CAITPTGRYEQYF. The CDR3 DNA is TGTGCCATCACCCCAACAGGGCGGTACGAGCAGTACTTC.

The chain recombines TRBV5-4 with TRBJ1-2; D gene unclear. Between the trimmed V and J ends, which lost 3 bases and 3 bases, there was a span of 9 bases. Germline CDR1 is SGHNT and CDR2 is YYREEE (reference sequence). The CDR3 covers 13 residues. CDR3 sequence: CASSSRLHYGYTF. The CDR3 coding sequence is TGTGCCAGCAGCTCCAGGCTACACTATGGCTACACCTTC.